This paragraph reports one T cell receptor beta chain. As processed by the authors: Estimation of nucleated cell counts relied on the amplification of reference gene primers. The assay was immunoSEQ multiplex PCR, and TCRdb's table has in-frame clones only and misses some. That table supplies the V and J calls and clone size; D and trimming were determined from the DNA. The sample records more than 200,000 clones, 70% to 90% being singletons. After removal of 5 bases from V and 0 bases from J, the junction contained 6 bases not matched to a gene. CDR3 size: 17 residues. Germline V lookup: CDR1 MDHEN, CDR2 SYDVKM. These data are taken from a study of blood T cell repertoires in COVID-19. The overall study: The United States, Italy and Spain were the sources of the acute and convalescent COVID-19 samples. The analysed material was cDNA or gDNA that came from T cells, B-cell-depleted T cells, or PBMCs.

The chain uses TRBV28 and TRBJ2-6, with 8 bases aligning to TRBD1. Sequenced sample: peripheral blood. The receptor's source is a young man with active or convalescent COVID-19. DNA of the CDR3: TGTGCCAGCAGTCTCGGACAGGGAAGCTCTGGGGCCAACGTCCTGACTTTC. It specifies CASSLGQGSSGANVLTF.